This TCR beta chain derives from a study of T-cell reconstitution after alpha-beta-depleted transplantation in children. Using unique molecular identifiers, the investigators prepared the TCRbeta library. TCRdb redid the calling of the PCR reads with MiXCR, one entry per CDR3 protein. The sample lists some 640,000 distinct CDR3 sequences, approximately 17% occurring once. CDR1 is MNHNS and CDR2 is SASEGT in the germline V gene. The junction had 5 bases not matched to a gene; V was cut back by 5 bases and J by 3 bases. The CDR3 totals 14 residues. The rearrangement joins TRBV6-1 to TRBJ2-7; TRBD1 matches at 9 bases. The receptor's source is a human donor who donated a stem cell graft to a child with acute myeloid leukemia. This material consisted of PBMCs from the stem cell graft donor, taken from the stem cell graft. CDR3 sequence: CASSRGQGNYEQYV. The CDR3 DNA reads TGTGCCAGCAGTAGGGGACAGGGTAACTACGAGCAGTACGTC.